This T cell receptor (beta chain) emerged from a study of patients and donors after allogeneic stem cell transplantation. TCRdb passed the RT-PCR reads through MiXCR, listing each CDR3 protein once. The sample consists of about 150,000 distinct CDR3 sequences, 37% of them appearing once. This clonotype was counted between two and nine times. V lost 5 bases and J lost 13, with 15 bases in between. CDR3 length: 13 amino acids. The germline gives CDR1 MNHEY, CDR2 SVGAGI. The source material was blood, either unsorted or a sorted T cell fraction (not recorded which). The chain combines TRBV6-5 with TRBJ1-6; unclear D gene. The TCR originated in a human donor who was either an allogeneic HSCT recipient or a stem cell or donor lymphocyte infusion donor (not recorded which). It is not recorded whose cells these are; they may come from a transplant donor. CDR3: CASSRAPGDPLHF. The DNA of the CDR3 is TGTGCCAGCAGTAGGGCCCCCGGCGATCCCCTCCACTTT.